The source of this TCR beta chain is a study of cytomegalovirus exposure and HLA in healthy donors (dated by TCRdb to 2017 to 2019). Study-wide context: An earlier analysis of under 600 of the donors reported about 250 Gb of sequence data and 120 million or so unique TCR beta sequences from roughly 200 million T cells. Roughly 300 gigabases of sequencing data and 75 million to 85 million unique TCR sequences made up an early release that covered fewer than 650 HLA-typed donors. Of the approximately 370 genotyped donors, 75% to 85% were placed in the genetic ancestry cluster associated with self-reported Caucasian donors. The study aimed to test whether signatures of past pathogen exposure could be identified by cataloging public T cell receptors. The study used immunosequencing to profile the T cell repertoires of about 670 subjects and linked those repertoires to cytomegalovirus serostatus. Along with the approximately 670-subject first cohort, a separate validation cohort of over a hundred different subjects was used. The study combined high-throughput TCR immunosequencing, statistical association of individual TCRs with disease status, and machine learning to predict cytomegalovirus infection status. A later analysis re-examined previously published TCR beta repertoires from 610 or so donors and added high-resolution HLA genotyping to investigate patterns of TCR occurrence. Rather than using new phenotypic data, the later analysis identified candidate immune exposures from TCR beta sequences and from how often those sequences occurred across donors. An earlier analysis of around 580 of the donors used high-throughput TCR beta sequencing to judge whether each TCR beta V gene segment behaved as functional or pseudogenic. Donor age, sex, ethnicity and CMV serostatus were collected together with the repertoire data. A later genetic analysis took genome-wide SNP genotypes for 398 of the 666 donors and used that subset as a discovery cohort. Every repertoire in the discovery cohort had been generated on one and the same sequencing platform. Both class I and class II loci were covered by HLA typing, at four-digit resolution. The number of donors typed differed by locus, with 629-630 for A, B, C, DRB1 and DQB1, 522 for DQA1, some 570 for DPA1, and approximately 470 for DPB1. Several DR-DQ haplotypes were handled as single units for association and clustering, since linkage in the cohort was strong. Across approximately 400 genotyped donors of the cohort, an average of about 250,000 unique TCR beta nucleotide sequences per donor were sequenced, and approximately 17% of those sequences were non-productive. General conclusions and limits of the study: The classifier was reported to diagnose cytomegalovirus status with high specificity and sensitivity in both the original and validation cohorts. An earlier analysis of approximately 570 of the donors showed that most TCR beta V segments appeared in productive rearrangements either about 90% or about 30% of the time, which broadly matched IMGT annotations. A later analysis found that HLA-associated TCR beta chains were more clonally expanded and had lower generation probabilities than equally common non-associated chains. The earlier analysis of 587 of the donors excluded some 15 rarely observed V segments, including chromosome 9 orphons, because counts were too low. The 87-base-pair reads could not distinguish some IMGT-functional V segments, including TRBV6-2 and TRBV6-3, so those segments were excluded. Immune exposure information for the cohort was limited to CMV serostatus. Strong co-occurrence of HLA alleles, especially DR and DQ, made assigning TCR associations to individual alleles difficult. In vitro tests confirmed that a few of the cytomegalovirus-associated TCR beta chains recognize cytomegalovirus antigens. Correlated functional status among segregating V segments might reflect linkage disequilibrium, but an unknown experimental factor could not be ruled out. At a false discovery rate of 0.05, a later analysis linked under 20,000 TCR beta sequences to specific HLA alleles. Presence/absence analyses assumed roughly uniform sequencing depth across donors, an assumption that may not hold. While some public TCRs were present in many individuals, most TCR sequences turned up only very rarely across donors. In a later genetic analysis, fewer N-insertions in productive TCRs were reported among donors in an Asian-associated ancestry cluster than the approximately 630-donor mean. A further reported finding was that TCR beta sequences accurately predicted the HLA-A and HLA-B alleles for most subjects in the first cohort. An association between a missense DCLRE1C variant and V-gene and J-gene trimming of TCR beta chains was found in a later genetic analysis and replicated in an independent cohort. In a later analysis, several top co-occurrence clusters were reported to appear linked to parvovirus B19, influenza, CMV and Epstein-Barr virus. Only TCR beta chains were sequenced in this cohort, and the absence of alpha or paired-chain data limited detectable features. A later analysis found that TCR association rates varied across HLA loci, with DRB1 alleles showing the most associated TCRs and HLA-C alleles the fewest. A later analysis found that most CMV-associated TCR beta chains appeared HLA-restricted, with HLA associations seemingly driven largely by CMV exposure. Because HLA typing was missing for some donors at each locus, association tests included only the typed subset. According to the authors, the approach could potentially be generalized to other disease states and immunological phenotypes. In the study, 164 TCR beta chains were listed as associated with cytomegalovirus. A cluster of highly shared sequence variants was judged likely to be a technical artifact of the sequencing pipeline.

The V and J ends are trimmed by 6 bases and 3 bases, leaving 17 bases between them. Inclusive of the bounding cysteine and phenylalanine, the CDR3 is 15 residues long. Only the CDR3 DNA is retained, 45 bases long and in frame from the first base. CDR1 is given as MDHEN and CDR2 as SYDVKM, both from the germline V gene. The cohort comprised around 700 healthy bone marrow donors. At the time of sampling, every cohort member was nominally healthy, though immune exposures that went unrecorded were likely present. The donor tested CMV seronegative and was one of the 352 seronegative cohort members. A peripheral blood sample was provided by each donor, and peripheral blood mononuclear cells were used for TCR beta sequencing. The Qiagen DNeasy Blood Extraction Kit was used to extract genomic DNA from the blood cell samples. On this clone: There is no known antigen for this receptor. The input lacks base qualities; no much larger clone sits a single base away.

Libraries were built with the immunoSEQ multiplex PCR assay. For the multiplex PCR, a mixture combining 60 forward primers for TCR Vbeta segments and 13 reverse primers for TCR Jbeta segments was used. The CDR3 region of rearranged TCR beta genes was amplified from genomic DNA with a multiplex PCR assay. Amplified TCR beta libraries were sequenced as 87-base-pair reads on the Illumina HiSeq System. In the source study's methods: A later analysis counted about 80 million unique TCR beta chains across the 550 to 750 repertoires, and some 11 million of these chains were shared by at least two donors. A nearest-neighbor algorithm error-corrected the raw reads and collapsed the reads into unique sequences, merging closely related sequences to remove PCR and sequencing errors. V, D and J gene segments were assigned by aligning CDR3 sequences to IMGT reference sequences. For a sequence to be retained, at least a six-nucleotide match to both a V gene segment and a J gene segment was required. Rearrangements were called productive when the CDR3 lacked stop codons and stayed in frame with V and J; all others were non-productive. CDR3 was defined according to IMGT convention as the region running from the second conserved V-encoded cysteine to the conserved J-encoded phenylalanine. Sequences without an unambiguous match to a single V gene segment were excluded from the earlier analysis of about 630 of the donors. An earlier analysis of a few hundred of the donors classified V segments as functional when productive rearrangements were above 56.7% and as segregating when the standard deviation between donors was above 5%. A statistical classification framework was built to diagnose cytomegalovirus status from the catalog of TCR beta chain sequences. A later analysis assigned V and J genes by comparing TCR nucleotide sequences with IMGT/GENE-DB human TR gene sequences. The TCRdist pipeline was used in a later analysis to assign CDR3 sequences and most-parsimonious VDJ recombination scenarios. In a later analysis, each TCR beta chain was defined by its CDR3 amino acid sequence together with its V-gene family, and reads lacking a unique V-gene family were excluded. As a way to deal with suspected cross-contamination and a sequencing artifact, a later analysis dropped roughly 620 nucleotide sequences that were highly shared and had low generation probability. In a later analysis, a clonal expansion index for each public chain was calculated from normalized within-repertoire ranks of inferred template counts. A later analysis computed generation probabilities with a VDJ recombination model fitted to out-of-frame rearrangements, and checked the results against IGoR. In a later analysis, hypergeometric tests were used to score TCR-TCR, TCR-HLA and TCR-CMV co-occurrence, with a repertoire-size bias correction applied to TCR pairs. In a later analysis, false discovery rates were estimated by permuting HLA or CMV assignments 20 times. A later analysis grouped co-occurring TCRs with DBSCAN, adding TCRdist sequence similarity when clustering within HLA-allele-positive subsets. For co-occurrence clustering, repertoires with fewer than 30,000 or more than 120,000 public chains were excluded, along with roughly 5 repertoires with anomalous nucleotide sharing. TCRdb re-hosts the immuneACCESS table, in-frame sequences only. Its copies lack some clones; in the studies checked, an unresolved V gene accounts for under half of them, and the cause for the rest is not known. The V and J calls and the clone size are those of that table, but D and trimming were determined from the DNA. A total of some 80,000 clones appear in this sample, around 79% of them only once. Roughly 1.5% of the sample is held by the ten biggest clonotypes.

Sequencing was performed on PBMCs. This TCR derives from a man aged 35 to 55 in good health and CMV-seronegative. The V and J genes are TRBV28 and TRBJ1-2, with TRBD1 as a weak D call on 5 bases. The sequenced DNA: TGTGCCAGCAGGGGCGGGACCGGCAGTTACTATGGCTACACCTTC. Translation gives CASRGGTGSYYGYTF.